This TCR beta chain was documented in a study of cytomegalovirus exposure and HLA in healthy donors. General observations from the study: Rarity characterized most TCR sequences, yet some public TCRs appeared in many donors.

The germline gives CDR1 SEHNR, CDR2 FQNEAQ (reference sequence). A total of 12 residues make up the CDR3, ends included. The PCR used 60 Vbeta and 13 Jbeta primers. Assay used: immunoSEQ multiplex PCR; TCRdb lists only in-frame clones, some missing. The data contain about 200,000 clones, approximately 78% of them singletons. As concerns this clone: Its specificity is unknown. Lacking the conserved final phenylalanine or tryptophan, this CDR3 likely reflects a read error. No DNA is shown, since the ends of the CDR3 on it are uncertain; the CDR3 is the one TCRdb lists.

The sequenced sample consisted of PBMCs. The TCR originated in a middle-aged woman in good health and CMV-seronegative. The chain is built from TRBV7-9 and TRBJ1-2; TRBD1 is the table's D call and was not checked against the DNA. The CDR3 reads CASSPGQTTYII.